Following are 25 T cell receptor beta chains from one sample sequenced in a study of blood T cell repertoires in COVID-19. The assay was immunoSEQ multiplex PCR, and TCRdb's table has in-frame clones only and misses some. The sample lists about 180,000 clones, 82% occurring once. Sequencing used peripheral blood. These receptors were obtained from a woman older than 75 with active or convalescent COVID-19.

The chain joins TRBV10-3 to TRBJ1-2, with TRBD1 matching over 7 bases. With 0 bases clipped from V and 5 bases from J, the junction kept 9 bases outside the gene matches. The CDR3 contains 16 residues. Per the germline V gene, CDR1 is ENHRY and CDR2 is SYGVKD. The CDR3 reads CAISESAHGQVYGYTF. CDR3 in DNA: TGTGCCATCAGTGAGTCGGCCCACGGACAGGTATATGGCTACACCTTC.

V gene TRBV6-5 combines with J gene TRBJ2-3; the match to TRBD2 covers 11 bases. The V and J ends lost 6 bases and 2 bases, in that order; junction bases with no gene match: 1. Germline CDR1 MNHEY, CDR2 SVGAGI. This CDR3 has 14 amino acids. CDR3 DNA sequence: TGTGCCAGCAGACTAGCGGGAGACACAGATACGCAGTATTTT. Amino acids: CASRLAGDTDTQYF.

The rearrangement uses TRBV19 and TRBJ1-3; D ambiguous. The germline V gene encodes CDR1 LNHDA and CDR2 SQIVND (reference sequence). There are 16 residues in the CDR3. V was cut by 1 base and J by 0 bases, with 10 bases left in between. The CDR3 DNA is TGTGCCAGTAGTATAGTTTCGGGAAGCTCTGGAAACACCATATATTTT. Amino acids: CASSIVSGSSGNTIYF.

This chain uses TRBV23-1 with TRBJ2-7, with D tentatively TRBD2 (6 bases). TRBV23-1 is reported as an ORF; its role is uncertain. CDR3 length equals 15 residues. Between the trimmed V and J ends, which lost 3 bases and 4 bases, there was a span of 16 bases. CDR3 bases: TGCGCCAGCAGTCACCTTGAGGGACTGCAATACGAGCAGTACTTC. Translated, it gives CASSHLEGLQYEQYF.

The chain recombines TRBV28 with TRBJ1-6; D possibly corresponds to TRBD1 (6 bases). The V gene's germline CDR1 is MDHEN and CDR2 SYDVKM. The CDR3 has 15 residues. V was shortened by 7 bases and J by 2 bases, with 12 bases between the two germline ends. CDR3 sequence reads: CASTREGAYNSPLHF. CDR3 DNA sequence: TGTGCCAGCACCAGAGAGGGGGCCTATAATTCACCCCTCCACTTT.

The rearrangement joins TRBV5-1 to TRBJ1-2; 10 bases map to TRBD1. V lost 2 bases, J lost 3 bases, and 7 bases stayed unmatched. The CDR3 has 16 amino acids. Germline CDR1 reads SGHRS; CDR2 reads YFSETQ. CDR3 in amino acids: CASSFTGTGDDYGYTF. For the CDR3, the DNA is TGCGCCAGCAGCTTTACCGGGACAGGGGATGACTATGGCTACACCTTC.

V gene TRBV19 combines with J gene TRBJ1-2, with TRBD1 matching over 8 bases. From germline, CDR1 is LNHDA and CDR2 SQIVND (reference sequence). V shed 3 bases and J 6 bases; nucleotides not matched to a gene: 12. CDR3 length equals 16 residues. CDR3 in amino acids: CASSILSGRGLDGYTF. CDR3 sequence (DNA): TGTGCCAGTAGTATCCTCTCCGGCAGGGGGCTCGATGGCTACACCTTC.

The genes are TRBV12-3 or TRBV12-4 and TRBJ1-1; a possible D gene is TRBD1 (6 bases). V was pared by 5 bases and J by 6 bases, with 10 bases between. This CDR3 is 12 amino acids long. The CDR3 DNA follows: TGTGCCAGCAGTGAACAGGGCTCTGAAGCTTTCTTT. This gives the protein CASSEQGSEAFF.

The chain is built from TRBV2 and TRBJ2-5, with 11 bases fitting TRBD2. The V gene's germline CDR1 is SNHLY and CDR2 FYNNEI. After removal of 6 bases from V and 2 bases from J, the junction contained 2 bases not matched to a gene. CDR3 length equals 14 residues. The CDR3 loop is CASSRLAGQETQYF. The CDR3 coding sequence is TGTGCCAGCAGCCGACTAGCGGGGCAAGAGACCCAGTACTTC.

A single count supports this clone. The rearrangement joins TRBV5-6 to TRBJ2-5, with 12 bases identical to TRBD1. Per the germline V gene, CDR1 is SGHDT and CDR2 is YYEEEE. Unmatched junction bases numbered 10, after V lost 2 bases and J lost 5 bases. The CDR3 is 17 amino acids. In DNA, the CDR3 is TGTGCCAGCAGCTTCATAGGGACAGGGGGCGCAGGGGAGACCCAGTACTTC. It yields the protein CASSFIGTGGAGETQYF.

The chain uses TRBV6-5 and TRBJ1-2; the match to TRBD1 covers 7 bases. The CDR3 has 13 residues. Germline CDR1 is MNHEY and CDR2 is SVGAGI. The V segment lost 6 bases and the J segment 6 bases; nucleotides outside the gene matches: 7. The CDR3 loop is CASRYNDRDGYTF. As DNA, the CDR3 is TGTGCCAGCAGATATAACGACAGGGATGGCTACACCTTC.

The chain carries TRBV27 and TRBJ1-4, with TRBD1 identical over 8 bases. The CDR3 has 15 residues. Per germline, CDR1 MNHEY and CDR2 SMNVEV (reference sequence). The ends lost 5 bases at V and 4 bases at J; junction bases unmatched: 6. The CDR3 here is CASSARTGHNEKLFF. CDR3 coding DNA: TGTGCCAGCAGTGCAAGGACAGGGCATAATGAAAAACTGTTTTTT.

This clone occurred a few times. The rearrangement uses TRBV10-1 and TRBJ1-1, with unresolved D. There are 12 residues in the CDR3. V was clipped by 6 bases and J by 4 bases, with 9 bases between them. Germline V CDR1 and CDR2: WNHNN, SYGVQD (reference sequence). In DNA form, the CDR3 reads TGCGCCAGCAGGACTTTTAGCACTGAAGCTTTCTTT. It specifies CASRTFSTEAFF.

The chain joins TRBV7-3 to TRBJ2-2, with TRBD2 as a possible D gene (5 bases). V was trimmed by 5 bases and J by 7 bases, leaving 14 bases between them. This CDR3 comprises 14 residues. Germline CDR1 reads SGHTA; CDR2 reads FQGTGA. The CDR3 DNA is TGTGCCAGCAGCCTTACGGGGAATGACGGGGAGCTGTTTTTT. This codes for CASSLTGNDGELFF.

The gene calls are TRBV5-4 and TRBJ2-5, with 10 nucleotides matching TRBD2. V trimming: 3 bases; J trimming: 4 bases; junction bases outside the gene matches: 9. In germline, CDR1 is SGHNT, CDR2 YYREEE (reference sequence). CDR3 size: 16 residues. CDR3 residues: CASSSTSGLNGETQYF. The DNA of the CDR3 is TGTGCCAGCAGCTCGACTAGCGGGCTGAACGGAGAGACCCAGTACTTC. The full variable domain, its missing parts supplied by reference TRBV5-4 and TRBJ2-5, is ETGVTQSPTHLIKTRGQQVTLRCSSQSGHNTVSWYQQALGQGPQFIFQYYREEENGRGNFPPRFSGLQFPNYSSELNVNALELDDSALYLCASSSTSGLNGETQYFGPGTRLLVL.

With regard to this clone: At one boundary the junction diverges from the germline segment, which might be a read error. The rearrangement joins TRBV5-1 to TRBJ2-5; possibly TRBD1 for D (6 bases). This CDR3 has 13 residues. CDR1 is SGHRS and CDR2 is YFSETQ in the germline V gene. CDR3 bases: TGCGCCAGCAGATTGGACAGCCAAGAGACCCAGTACTTC. It encodes CASRLDSQETQYF. The full variable domain, rest sourced from reference TRBV5-1 and TRBJ2-5, is KAGVTQTPRYLIKTRGQQVTLSCSPISGHRSVSWYQQTPGQGLQFLFEYFSETQRNKGNFPGRFSGRQFSNSRSEMNVSTLELGDSALYLCASRLDSQETQYFGPGTRLLVL.

This clone was picked up a small number of times. The V and J genes are TRBV6-6 and TRBJ1-1; 9 bases map to TRBD1. From germline, CDR1 is MNHNY and CDR2 SVGAGI (reference sequence). The length of the CDR3 is 12 residues. The V and J ends lost 6 bases and 11 bases, in that order; junction bases with no gene match: 7. The CDR3, as DNA: TGTGCCAGCAGATCCGACAGGGGGTCGGCTTTCTTT. Translated: CASRSDRGSAFF.

The chain has TRBV7-8 and TRBJ1-1, with D possibly matching TRBD1 (6 bases). The CDR3 spans 15 residues. Trimming stripped 5 bases from V and 2 bases from J, with 15 bases between. Germline lookup yields CDR1 SGHVS and CDR2 FQNEAQ. CDR3 coding DNA: TGTGCCAGCAGCGCTGGAGCGGGGACAAACACTGAAGCTTTCTTT. This encodes CASSAGAGTNTEAFF.

V gene TRBV6-5 combines with J gene TRBJ1-1; 7 bases align to TRBD1. The V and J ends lost 3 bases and 7 bases, in that order; junction bases with no gene match: 5. The germline V gene encodes CDR1 MNHEY and CDR2 SVGAGI. The CDR3 loop spans 13 amino acids. CDR3 amino acids: CASSYDRADEAFF. The CDR3, as DNA: TGTGCCAGCAGTTATGACAGGGCGGATGAAGCTTTCTTT.

This sequence joins TRBV7-9 and TRBJ1-2; 11 positions match TRBD1. CDR1 is SEHNR, CDR2 FQNEAQ, per germline (reference sequence). After removal of 4 bases from V and 4 bases from J, the junction contained 5 bases not matched to a gene. This CDR3 has 15 amino acids. The CDR3 DNA reads as TGTGCCAGCAGCTCCGGGACAGGGGGAAGCTATGGCTACACCTTC. It specifies CASSSGTGGSYGYTF. The full variable domain, completed using reference TRBV7-9 and TRBJ1-2, is DTGVSQNPRHKITKRGQNVTFRCDPISEHNRLYWYRQTLGQGPEFLTYFQNEAQLEKSRLLSDRFSAERPKGSFSTLEIQRTEQGDSAMYLCASSSGTGGSYGYTFGSGTRLTVV.

V and J are TRBV5-1 and TRBJ2-5; 7 bases are a match to TRBD1. The germline gives CDR1 SGHRS, CDR2 YFSETQ. CDR3 length: 14 residues. After removal of 4 bases from V and 7 bases from J, the junction contained 10 bases not matched to a gene. The CDR3: CASSQQGWDGTQYF. The CDR3 coding sequence is TGCGCCAGCAGCCAACAGGGGTGGGACGGGACCCAGTACTTC.

In its sample, this clone was seen once. The chain employs TRBV5-4 and TRBJ2-3; D possibly corresponds to TRBD1 (6 bases). The CDR3 has 14 amino acids. Germline CDR1 is SGHNT and CDR2 is YYREEE (reference sequence). Trimming cost V 4 bases and J 1 base, with 10 bases left between them. For the CDR3, the DNA is TGTGCCAGCAGCACTCGACAGGGCACAGATACGCAGTATTTT. This encodes CASSTRQGTDTQYF.

V and J are TRBV7-6 and TRBJ1-5, with 8 bases fitting TRBD1. This CDR3 is built from 15 residues. From germline, CDR1 is SGHVS and CDR2 FNYEAQ. V lost 5 bases and J lost 3; bases outside the gene matches: 6. The CDR3 reads CASSPDRGPNQPQHF. DNA of the CDR3: TGTGCCAGCAGCCCAGACAGGGGACCCAATCAGCCCCAGCATTTT.

The V and J genes are TRBV5-1 and TRBJ1-1; 11 bases are shared with TRBD1. The CDR3 runs 14 residues. The junction had 3 bases not matched to a gene; V was cut back by 4 bases and J by 4 bases. CDR1 is SGHRS, CDR2 YFSETQ, per germline. As DNA, the CDR3 is TGCGCCAGCAGCAGCGGGACAGGGGGCACTGAAGCTTTCTTT. Protein: CASSSGTGGTEAFF. The variable domain in full, completed from reference TRBV5-1 and TRBJ1-1, reads KAGVTQTPRYLIKTRGQQVTLSCSPISGHRSVSWYQQTPGQGLQFLFEYFSETQRNKGNFPGRFSGRQFSNSRSEMNVSTLELGDSALYLCASSSGTGGTEAFFGQGTRLTVV.

This clone was seen once. The chain joins TRBV3-1 (or the pseudogene TRBV3-2) to TRBJ1-1; tentative D call: TRBD1 (6 bases). V lost 2 bases and J lost 11, with 12 bases in between. This CDR3 is built from 12 residues. Germline V gene lookup returns CDR1 LGHDT and CDR2 YNNKEL (reference sequence). The CDR3 protein is CASSQHPGAAFF. The CDR3 DNA follows: TGTGCCAGCAGCCAACACCCAGGGGCCGCTTTCTTT.